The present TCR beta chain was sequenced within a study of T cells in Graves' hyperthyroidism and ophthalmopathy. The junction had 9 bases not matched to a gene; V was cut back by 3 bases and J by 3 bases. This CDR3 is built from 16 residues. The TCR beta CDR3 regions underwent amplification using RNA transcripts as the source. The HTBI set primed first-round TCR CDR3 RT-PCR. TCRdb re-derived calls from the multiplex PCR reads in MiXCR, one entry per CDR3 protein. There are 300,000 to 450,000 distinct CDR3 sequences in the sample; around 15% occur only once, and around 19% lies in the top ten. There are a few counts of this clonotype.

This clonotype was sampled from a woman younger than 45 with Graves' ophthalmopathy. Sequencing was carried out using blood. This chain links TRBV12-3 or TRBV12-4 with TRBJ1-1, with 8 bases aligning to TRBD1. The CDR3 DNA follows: TGTGCCAGCAGTTTCGGTATAACAGGGGGACACACTGAAGCTTTCTTT. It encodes CASSFGITGGHTEAFF.